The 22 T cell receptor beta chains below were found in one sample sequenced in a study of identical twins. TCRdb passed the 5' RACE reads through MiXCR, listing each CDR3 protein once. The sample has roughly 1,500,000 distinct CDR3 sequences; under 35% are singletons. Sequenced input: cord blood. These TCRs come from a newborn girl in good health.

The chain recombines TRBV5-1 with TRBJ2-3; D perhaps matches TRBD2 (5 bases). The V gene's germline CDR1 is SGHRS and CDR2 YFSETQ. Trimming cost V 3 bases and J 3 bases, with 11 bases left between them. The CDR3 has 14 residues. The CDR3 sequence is CASSYQRKTDTQYF. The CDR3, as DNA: TGCGCCAGCAGCTATCAGCGGAAAACAGATACGCAGTATTTT. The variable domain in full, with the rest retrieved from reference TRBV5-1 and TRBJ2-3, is KAGVTQTPRYLIKTRGQQVTLSCSPISGHRSVSWYQQTPGQGLQFLFEYFSETQRNKGNFPGRFSGRQFSNSRSEMNVSTLELGDSALYLCASSYQRKTDTQYFGPGTRLTVL.

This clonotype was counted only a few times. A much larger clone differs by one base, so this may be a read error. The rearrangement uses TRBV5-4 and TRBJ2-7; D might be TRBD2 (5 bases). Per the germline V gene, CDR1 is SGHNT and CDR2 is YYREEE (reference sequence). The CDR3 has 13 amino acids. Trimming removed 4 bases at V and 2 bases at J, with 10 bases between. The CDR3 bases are TGTGCCAGCAGCCAACTAGAAACCTACGAGCAGTACTTC. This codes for CASSQLETYEQYF.

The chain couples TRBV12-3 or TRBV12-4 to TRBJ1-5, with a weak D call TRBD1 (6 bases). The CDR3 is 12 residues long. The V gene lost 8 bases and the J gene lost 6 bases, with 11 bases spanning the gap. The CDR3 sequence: CASQQGPQPQHF. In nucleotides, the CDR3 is TGTGCCAGCCAACAGGGCCCTCAGCCCCAGCATTTT.

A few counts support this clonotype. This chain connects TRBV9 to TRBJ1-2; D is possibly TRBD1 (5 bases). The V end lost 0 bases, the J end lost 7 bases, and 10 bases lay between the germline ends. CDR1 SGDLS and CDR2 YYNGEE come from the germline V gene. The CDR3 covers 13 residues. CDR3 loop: CASSVDGAGGYTF. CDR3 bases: TGTGCCAGCAGCGTAGATGGGGCCGGTGGCTACACCTTC.

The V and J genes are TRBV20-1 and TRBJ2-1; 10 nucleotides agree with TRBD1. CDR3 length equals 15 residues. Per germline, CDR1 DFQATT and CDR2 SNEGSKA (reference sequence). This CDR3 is CRGAKPGQGNNEQFF. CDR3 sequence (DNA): TGCAGAGGGGCTAAACCGGGACAGGGGAACAATGAGCAGTTCTTC.

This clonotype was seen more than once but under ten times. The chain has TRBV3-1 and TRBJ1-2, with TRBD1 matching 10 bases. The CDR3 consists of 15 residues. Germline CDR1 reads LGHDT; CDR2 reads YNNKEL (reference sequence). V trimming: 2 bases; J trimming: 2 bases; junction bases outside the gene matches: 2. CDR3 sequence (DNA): TGTGCCAGCAGCCAAAGGGACAGGGGCAACTATGGCTACACCTTC. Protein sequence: CASSQRDRGNYGYTF.

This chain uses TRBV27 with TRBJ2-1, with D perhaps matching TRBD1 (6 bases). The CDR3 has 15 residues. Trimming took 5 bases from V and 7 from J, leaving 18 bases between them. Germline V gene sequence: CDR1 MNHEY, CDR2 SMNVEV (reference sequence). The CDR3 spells CASSLWAQGRNEQFF. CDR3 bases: TGTGCCAGCAGTCTCTGGGCACAGGGCAGAAATGAGCAGTTCTTC.

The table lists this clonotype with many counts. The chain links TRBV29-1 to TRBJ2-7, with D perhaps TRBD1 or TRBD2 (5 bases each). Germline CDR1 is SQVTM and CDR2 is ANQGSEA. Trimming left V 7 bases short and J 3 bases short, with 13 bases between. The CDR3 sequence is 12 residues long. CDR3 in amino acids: CSALGEGYEQYF. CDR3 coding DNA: TGCAGCGCCCTGGGGGAAGGCTACGAGCAGTACTTC.

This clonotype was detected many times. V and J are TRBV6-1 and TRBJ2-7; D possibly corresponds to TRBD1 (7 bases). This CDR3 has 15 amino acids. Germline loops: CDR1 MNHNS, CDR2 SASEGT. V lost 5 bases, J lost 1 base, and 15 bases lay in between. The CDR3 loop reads CASSRQGGPSYEQYF. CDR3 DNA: TGTGCCAGCAGTCGACAGGGAGGCCCTTCCTACGAGCAGTACTTC.

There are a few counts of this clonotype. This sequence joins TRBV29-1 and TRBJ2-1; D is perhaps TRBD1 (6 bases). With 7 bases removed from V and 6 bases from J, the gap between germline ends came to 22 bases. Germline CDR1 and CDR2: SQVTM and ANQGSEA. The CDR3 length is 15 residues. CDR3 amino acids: CSDRRGGDSGNEQFF. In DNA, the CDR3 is TGCAGCGACCGCAGGGGTGGGGATTCGGGCAATGAGCAGTTCTTC.

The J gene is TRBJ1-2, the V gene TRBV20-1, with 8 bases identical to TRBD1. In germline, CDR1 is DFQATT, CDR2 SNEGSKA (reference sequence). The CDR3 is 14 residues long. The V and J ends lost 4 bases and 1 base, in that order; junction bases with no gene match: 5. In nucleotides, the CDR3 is TGCAGTGCTACATCCAGGGGGCGTAACTATGGCTACACCTTC. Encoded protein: CSATSRGRNYGYTF.

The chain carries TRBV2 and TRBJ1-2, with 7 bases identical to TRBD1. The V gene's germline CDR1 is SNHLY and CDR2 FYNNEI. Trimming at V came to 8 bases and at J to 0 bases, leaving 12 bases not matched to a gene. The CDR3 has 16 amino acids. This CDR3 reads CASARRQGTANYGYTF. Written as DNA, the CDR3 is TGTGCCAGCGCCCGGAGGCAGGGGACAGCTAACTATGGCTACACCTTC. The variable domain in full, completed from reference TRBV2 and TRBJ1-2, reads EPEVTQTPSHQVTQMGQEVILRCVPISNHLYFYWYRQILGQKVEFLVSFYNNEISEKSEIFDDQFSVERPDGSNFTLKIRSTKLEDSAMYFCASARRQGTANYGYTFGSGTRLTVV.

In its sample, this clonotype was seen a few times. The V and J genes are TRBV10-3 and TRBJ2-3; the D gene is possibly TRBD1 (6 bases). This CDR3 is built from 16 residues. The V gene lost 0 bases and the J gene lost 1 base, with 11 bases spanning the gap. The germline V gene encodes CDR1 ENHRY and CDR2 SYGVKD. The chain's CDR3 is CAISESQGLGTDTQYF. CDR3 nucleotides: TGTGCCATCAGTGAGTCGCAGGGGCTCGGCACAGATACGCAGTATTTT.

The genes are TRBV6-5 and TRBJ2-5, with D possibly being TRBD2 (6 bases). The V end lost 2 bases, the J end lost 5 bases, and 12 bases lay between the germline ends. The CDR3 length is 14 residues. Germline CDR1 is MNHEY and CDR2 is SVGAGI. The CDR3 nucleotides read TGTGCCAGCAGTTACCCACGGGGGATGGAGACCCAGTACTTC. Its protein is CASSYPRGMETQYF.

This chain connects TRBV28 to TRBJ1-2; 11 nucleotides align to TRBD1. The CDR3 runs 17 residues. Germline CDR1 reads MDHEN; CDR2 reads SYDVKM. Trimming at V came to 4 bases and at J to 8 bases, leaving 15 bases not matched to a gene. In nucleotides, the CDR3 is TGTGCCAGCAGTTCTACTAAGGCAGGACAGGGGGCCGAGGGCTACACCTTC. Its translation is CASSSTKAGQGAEGYTF.

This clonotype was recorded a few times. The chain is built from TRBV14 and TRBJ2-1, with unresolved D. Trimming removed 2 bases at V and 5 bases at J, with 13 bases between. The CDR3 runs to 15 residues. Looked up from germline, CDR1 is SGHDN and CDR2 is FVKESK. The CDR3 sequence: CASSQIGLRDNEQFF. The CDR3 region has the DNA TGTGCCAGCAGCCAAATCGGGCTAAGAGACAATGAGCAGTTCTTC.

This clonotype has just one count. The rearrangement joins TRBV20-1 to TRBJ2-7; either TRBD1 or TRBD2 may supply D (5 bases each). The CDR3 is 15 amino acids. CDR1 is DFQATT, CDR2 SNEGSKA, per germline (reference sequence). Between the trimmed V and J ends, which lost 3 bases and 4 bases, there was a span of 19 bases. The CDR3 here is CSASLRDVSVYEQYF. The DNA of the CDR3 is TGCAGTGCTAGCCTCCGGGACGTCAGCGTTTACGAGCAGTACTTC.

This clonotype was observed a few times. The CDR3 nucleotides read TGTGCCAGCAGTTTCTACCTATTGGGGGGCGCCTACGAGCAGTACTTC. Translating gives CASSFYLLGGAYEQYF. V gene TRBV28 combines with J gene TRBJ2-7; perhaps D is TRBD1 or TRBD2 (6 bases each). Germline CDR1 and CDR2: MDHEN and SYDVKM. The CDR3 runs to 16 residues. Trimming took off 3 bases at V and 2 bases at J, with 17 bases between the two ends.

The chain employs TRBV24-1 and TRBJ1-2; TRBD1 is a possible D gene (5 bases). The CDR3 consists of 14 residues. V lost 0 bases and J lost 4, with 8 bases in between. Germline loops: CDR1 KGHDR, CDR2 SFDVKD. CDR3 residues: CATSDLYRSYGYTF. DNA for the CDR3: TGTGCCACCAGTGATTTGTACAGGAGCTATGGCTACACCTTC.

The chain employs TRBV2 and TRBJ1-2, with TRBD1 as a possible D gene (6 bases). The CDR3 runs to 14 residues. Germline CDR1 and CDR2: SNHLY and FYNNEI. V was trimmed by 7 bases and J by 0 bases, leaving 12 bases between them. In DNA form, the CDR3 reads TGTGCCAGCAAGAACAGGGCCACTAACTATGGCTACACCTTC. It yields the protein CASKNRATNYGYTF.

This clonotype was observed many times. DNA for the CDR3: TGTGCCAGCAGCTTAGTAACGGGACCAAGCACAGATACGCAGTATTTT. Translating it yields CASSLVTGPSTDTQYF. V gene TRBV11-2 combines with J gene TRBJ2-3; the D gene could be TRBD1 or TRBD2 (5 bases each). V dropped 1 base and J dropped 0 bases, with 11 bases sitting between them. The V gene's germline CDR1 is SGHAT and CDR2 FQNNGV. This CDR3 is built from 16 residues.

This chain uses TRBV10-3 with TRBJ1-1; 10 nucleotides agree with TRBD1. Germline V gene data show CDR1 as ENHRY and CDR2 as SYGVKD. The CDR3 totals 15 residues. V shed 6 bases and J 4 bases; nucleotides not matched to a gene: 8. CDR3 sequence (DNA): TGTGCCATCAGGGAAGGGACAGGGGTGAGCACTGAAGCTTTCTTT. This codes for CAIREGTGVSTEAFF.